Detailed here is one T cell receptor beta chain. Its antigen remains unknown. With 0 bases removed from V and 7 bases from J, the gap between germline ends came to 2 bases. Per germline, CDR1 SGHDN and CDR2 FVKESK. This CDR3 has 11 residues. These data originate in a study of blood T cells in healthy people across ages. Study-level findings and limits: Versus aged donors, long-lived donors had higher diversity and more naive CD4+ cells. Not knowing donor CMV status may have confounded expanded clonotype changes.

Then a second PCR, running roughly 7 to 11 cycles, was carried out with a sample-barcoded 5' primer and a J-beta primer mix. TCRdb used MiXCR to reprocess the 5' RACE reads, holding one entry per CDR3 protein. Of 1.5 million to 2 million distinct CDR3 sequences detected, 30% to 40% appear once; the ten largest clones hold 10% to 12%. The sequence derives from a woman under 40 in good health. The chain uses TRBV14 and TRBJ2-3; D unclear. The sample was blood. In DNA, the CDR3 is TGTGCCAGCAGCCAAGACTATACGCAGTATTTT. Encoded protein: CASSQDYTQYF.